The rows below give T cell receptor beta chains drawn from one sample of a study of T-cell reconstitution after alpha-beta-depleted transplantation in children. TCRdb processed the PCR reads anew with MiXCR; each CDR3 protein has one entry. This sample carries roughly 190,000 distinct CDR3 sequences, more than 14% of them seen once, and the ten largest clones take 13%. The sample was PBMCs from the stem cell graft donor, taken from the stem cell graft. The receptors stem from a human donor who donated a stem cell graft to a child with acute lymphoblastic leukemia. Each CDR3 is given with its conserved first and last residue. The order of the fields is J gene, V gene, D gene, clone size, CDR3 protein, CDR3 DNA. A D gene is named only where the DNA matches it firmly. Not every row has a clone size; where given, it reads once, few, many or a size class.

J: TRBJ1-5
V: TRBV7-9
D: TRBD1
size: many
CDR3: CASSSDRGSQPQHF
DNA: TGTGCCAGCAGCAGCGACAGGGGCAGTCAGCCCCAGCATTTT

J: TRBJ2-2
V: TRBV2
D: TRBD1
size: -
CDR3: CASRGQGYLGELFF
DNA: TGTGCCAGCAGGGGACAGGGATATCTCGGGGAGCTGTTTTTT

J: TRBJ2-4
V: TRBV2
D: -
size: -
CDR3: CASSEGGLAANIQYF
DNA: TGTGCCAGCAGCGAAGGGGGGCTAGCGGCAAACATTCAGTACTTC

J: TRBJ2-7
V: TRBV29-1
D: TRBD2
size: many
CDR3: CSVDASGSVEQYF
DNA: TGCAGCGTTGATGCTAGCGGGAGTGTCGAGCAGTACTTC

J: TRBJ1-3
V: TRBV20-1
D: -
size: many
CDR3: CSARGSTLSHGNTIYF
DNA: TGCAGTGCTAGAGGTTCCACCCTCTCACATGGAAACACCATATATTTT

J: TRBJ2-1
V: TRBV5-1
D: TRBD2
size: few
CDR3: CASSLSSGGGISTEQFF
DNA: TGCGCCAGCAGCTTGTCTTCGGGGGGGGGAATAAGTACTGAGCAGTTCTTC

J: TRBJ1-1
V: TRBV30
D: -
size: -
CDR3: CAWSVFGDTEAFF
DNA: TGTGCCTGGAGTGTATTTGGGGACACTGAAGCTTTCTTT

J: TRBJ2-1
V: TRBV2
D: TRBD2
size: many
CDR3: CASSPNGVAGRNEQFF
DNA: TGTGCCAGCAGTCCCAATGGGGTAGCGGGCCGGAATGAGCAGTTCTTC

J: TRBJ2-5
V: TRBV5-1
D: -
size: -
CDR3: CASEAEPLYKETQYF
DNA: TGCGCCAGCGAGGCGGAGCCCCTTTACAAGGAGACCCAGTACTTC

J: TRBJ2-7
V: TRBV14
D: -
size: -
CDR3: CASSQLAISSYEQYF
DNA: TGTGCCAGCAGCCAACTCGCGATTAGCTCCTACGAGCAGTACTTC

J: TRBJ2-7
V: TRBV29-1
D: -
size: many
CDR3: CSGSSGSSYEQYF
DNA: TGCAGCGGGTCTTCGGGTTCCTCCTACGAGCAGTACTTC

J: TRBJ2-1
V: TRBV28
D: TRBD2
size: many
CDR3: CASSGGPGLAGGNNEQFF
DNA: TGTGCCAGCAGTGGGGGTCCCGGACTAGCGGGAGGAAACAATGAGCAGTTCTTC

J: TRBJ2-3
V: TRBV10-3
D: -
size: few
CDR3: CAISPGDADTQYF
DNA: TGTGCCATCAGTCCGGGAGACGCAGATACGCAGTATTTT

J: TRBJ1-5
V: TRBV6-2/TRBV6-3
D: -
size: -
CDR3: CASRGQASNQPQHF
DNA: TGTGCCAGCAGAGGCCAGGCTAGCAATCAGCCCCAGCATTTT

J: TRBJ2-2
V: TRBV15
D: -
size: many
CDR3: CATSKDYTGELFF
DNA: TGTGCCACCAGCAAGGATTACACCGGGGAGCTGTTTTTT

J: TRBJ2-3
V: TRBV5-1
D: TRBD1
size: few
CDR3: CASSSGQVPDTQYF
DNA: TGCGCCAGCAGCTCCGGACAGGTTCCGGATACGCAGTATTTT

J: TRBJ2-7
V: TRBV20-1
D: -
size: -
CDR3: CSANRQGPYEQYF
DNA: TGCAGTGCTAATAGGCAGGGGCCCTACGAGCAGTACTTC

J: TRBJ2-5
V: TRBV5-1
D: -
size: many
CDR3: CASSPPIGGSQETQYF
DNA: TGCGCCAGCAGCCCCCCCATAGGCGGGTCCCAAGAGACCCAGTACTTC

J: TRBJ2-1
V: TRBV9
D: -
size: many
CDR3: CASRPDDYNIYNEQFF
DNA: TGTGCCAGCAGGCCCGACGACTATAATATCTACAATGAGCAGTTCTTC

J: TRBJ1-2
V: TRBV20-1
D: TRBD1
size: many
CDR3: CSARGPRTGGTNYGYTF
DNA: TGCAGTGCTAGAGGTCCCCGGACAGGGGGAACAAACTATGGCTACACCTTC

J: TRBJ2-7
V: TRBV5-1
D: -
size: -
CDR3: CASSSTPGSSYEQYF
DNA: TGCGCCAGCAGCTCGACGCCAGGCTCTAGCTACGAGCAGTACTTC

J: TRBJ2-1
V: TRBV18
D: TRBD1
size: few
CDR3: CASSPPGGNYNEQFF
DNA: TGTGCCAGCTCACCCCCAGGGGGAAACTACAATGAGCAGTTCTTC

J: TRBJ2-2
V: TRBV5-1
D: TRBD2
size: -
CDR3: CASSLRPPPSAGEGAGELFF
DNA: TGCGCCAGCAGCTTGAGGCCCCCTCCCTCAGCGGGAGAGGGGGCCGGGGAGCTGTTTTTT

J: TRBJ1-6
V: TRBV5-1
D: TRBD1
size: few
CDR3: CASSLGPSGQGNSPLHF
DNA: TGCGCCAGCAGCTTGGGGCCATCGGGACAGGGGAATTCACCCCTCCACTTT

J: TRBJ1-1
V: TRBV20-1
D: -
size: many
CDR3: CSARAPGVTEAFF
DNA: TGCAGTGCTAGGGCCCCAGGGGTAACTGAAGCTTTCTTT

J: TRBJ2-5
V: TRBV20-1
D: -
size: many
CDR3: CSARGADQETQYF
DNA: TGCAGTGCTAGAGGGGCAGACCAAGAGACCCAGTACTTC

J: TRBJ1-5
V: TRBV20-1
D: -
size: few
CDR3: CSARVALNQPQHF
DNA: TGCAGTGCTAGAGTTGCCCTCAATCAGCCCCAGCATTTT

J: TRBJ2-7
V: TRBV12-3/TRBV12-4
D: -
size: many
CDR3: CASGHSPYEQYF
DNA: TGTGCCTCAGGTCACTCCCCCTACGAGCAGTACTTC

J: TRBJ2-4
V: TRBV25-1
D: -
size: few
CDR3: CASSEWETGGDIQYF
DNA: TGTGCCAGCAGTGAATGGGAGACCGGAGGAGACATTCAGTACTTC

J: TRBJ2-2
V: TRBV20-1
D: -
size: many
CDR3: CSAHGPNTGELFF
DNA: TGCAGTGCCCATGGTCCGAACACCGGGGAGCTGTTTTTT

J: TRBJ2-1
V: TRBV3-1
D: TRBD2
size: many
CDR3: CASSQLAEKQFF
DNA: TGTGCCAGCAGCCAACTAGCGGAAAAGCAGTTCTTC

J: TRBJ2-3
V: TRBV11-3
D: TRBD2
size: many
CDR3: CASSLDQLAGRTDTQYF
DNA: TGTGCCAGCAGCTTAGACCAACTAGCGGGACGCACAGATACGCAGTATTTT

J: TRBJ2-3
V: TRBV3-1
D: -
size: many
CDR3: CASSLGLPDTQYF
DNA: TGTGCCAGCAGCCTGGGACTCCCAGATACGCAGTATTTT

J: TRBJ2-7
V: TRBV12-3/TRBV12-4
D: -
size: many
CDR3: CASSTHSPGGEAEQYF
DNA: TGTGCCAGCAGTACCCATTCCCCTGGGGGAGAGGCCGAGCAGTACTTC

J: TRBJ1-2
V: TRBV5-1
D: -
size: many
CDR3: CASSPGRGANGYTF
DNA: TGCGCCAGCAGCCCGGGACGGGGGGCCAATGGCTACACCTTC

J: TRBJ2-5
V: TRBV12-3/TRBV12-4
D: -
size: many
CDR3: CASSLFAAETQYF
DNA: TGTGCCAGCAGTCTCTTTGCCGCGGAGACCCAGTACTTC

J: TRBJ2-7
V: TRBV19
D: TRBD2
size: many
CDR3: CASSIEAGREQYF
DNA: TGTGCCAGTAGTATAGAAGCGGGAAGGGAGCAGTACTTC

J: TRBJ2-5
V: TRBV7-8
D: -
size: many
CDR3: CASSLRIRETQYF
DNA: TGTGCCAGCAGCTTAAGGATCAGAGAGACCCAGTACTTC

J: TRBJ2-7
V: TRBV11-1
D: -
size: few
CDR3: CASSLSPNRRDSTGEQYF
DNA: TGTGCCAGCAGCTTATCCCCGAATCGCCGGGACTCAACCGGAGAGCAGTACTTC

J: TRBJ2-1
V: TRBV19
D: -
size: many
CDR3: CASSPRQDEQFF
DNA: TGTGCCAGTAGTCCAAGACAGGATGAGCAGTTCTTC

J: TRBJ2-2
V: TRBV18
D: TRBD2
size: many
CDR3: CASSPTREVTGTGELFF
DNA: TGTGCCAGCTCACCAACCCGGGAGGTCACTGGCACCGGGGAGCTGTTTTTT

J: TRBJ1-5
V: TRBV20-1
D: -
size: few
CDR3: CSARGGAEGPQHF
DNA: TGCAGTGCTAGAGGGGGGGCCGAAGGACCCCAGCATTTT

J: TRBJ1-1
V: TRBV5-1
D: -
size: many
CDR3: CASSWITGNTEAFF
DNA: TGCGCCAGCAGCTGGATTACAGGGAACACTGAAGCTTTCTTT

J: TRBJ1-3
V: TRBV5-6
D: -
size: many
CDR3: CASSISGNTIYF
DNA: TGTGCCAGCAGCATTTCAGGAAACACCATATATTTT

J: TRBJ2-3
V: TRBV5-1
D: TRBD2
size: many
CDR3: CASSPGLVMADTQYF
DNA: TGCGCCAGCAGCCCGGGACTAGTTATGGCAGATACGCAGTATTTT

J: TRBJ2-2
V: TRBV5-6
D: -
size: many
CDR3: CASSPRLFPGELFF
DNA: TGTGCCAGCAGCCCGCGACTGTTTCCCGGGGAGCTGTTTTTT

J: TRBJ1-1
V: TRBV6-5
D: -
size: many
CDR3: CASSYRKKLNTEAFF
DNA: TGTGCCAGCAGTTACAGGAAAAAATTGAACACTGAAGCTTTCTTT

J: TRBJ1-2
V: TRBV5-1
D: TRBD1
size: few
CDR3: CASSLDRVFDYGYTF
DNA: TGCGCCAGCAGCCTAGACAGGGTTTTCGACTATGGCTACACCTTC

J: TRBJ2-2
V: TRBV25-1
D: TRBD1
size: many
CDR3: CASKSGQGFYVGTGELFF
DNA: TGTGCCAGCAAGTCCGGACAGGGGTTTTATGTCGGCACCGGGGAGCTGTTTTTT

J: TRBJ2-7
V: TRBV6-2/TRBV6-3
D: -
size: many
CDR3: CASSAYYEQYF
DNA: TGTGCCAGCAGTGCCTACTACGAGCAGTACTTC